Each of the 19 T cell receptor beta chains below was sequenced from the same sample in a study of CD8 T cells in Susac syndrome (dated by TCRdb to about 2019). The library was produced with the immunoSEQ multiplex PCR assay. RNA was extracted using the RNeasy kit, and roughly 0.5 to 1 ug of the RNA was reverse transcribed with random hexamers. TCRdb's own reprocessing of the public reads used fastp at Q25 and MiXCR and kept productive beta chains. Each record represents a unique CDR3 protein, reported with the most common genes and DNA among its rows. The sample table shows 160,000 or so distinct CDR3 sequences, and roughly 95% are seen once. Approximately 0.17% of the sample goes to the ten largest clones. The source material was CD4+ T cells from PBMCs. These receptors were collected from a human donor with Susac syndrome.

The V and J genes are TRBV4-3 and TRBJ2-1; D unclear. This CDR3 has 15 amino acids. Trimming removed 0 bases at V and 6 bases at J, with 12 bases between. Germline V gene data show CDR1 as LGHNA and CDR2 as YSLEER. CDR3 in amino acids: CASSQDEQPGNEQFF. For the CDR3, the DNA is TGCGCCAGCAGCCAAGACGAACAGCCAGGCAATGAGCAGTTCTTC.

The chain uses TRBV4-3 and TRBJ2-1, with TRBD2 matching 10 bases. CDR1 and CDR2 (germline): LGHNA, YSLEER. This CDR3 comprises 15 residues. V lost 2 bases to trimming and J lost 8 bases; unmatched junction nucleotides: 6. The CDR3 region has the DNA TGCGCCAGCAGCCAACGAGCGGGGGGGCCCCATGAGCAGTTCTTC. Amino acid sequence: CASSQRAGGPHEQFF.

The chain has TRBV20-1 and TRBJ2-3, with D perhaps given as TRBD1 or TRBD2 (6 bases each). Germline loops: CDR1 DFQATT, CDR2 SNEGSKA (reference sequence). V was trimmed by 4 bases and J by 3 bases, leaving 11 bases between them. There are 13 residues in the CDR3. The chain's CDR3 is CSAIGGSTDTQYF. As DNA, the CDR3 is TGCAGTGCTATAGGGGGGTCGACAGATACGCAGTATTTT.

This chain joins TRBV18 and TRBJ2-1, with TRBD2 identical over 9 bases. The V gene's germline CDR1 is KGHSH and CDR2 LQKENI. This CDR3 region has 13 residues. J gave up 10 bases and V 5 bases, and 6 bases lay outside the gene matches. For the CDR3, the DNA is TGTGCCAGCTCAAGCCATAGCGGGGGAGAGCAGTTCTTC. This encodes CASSSHSGGEQFF.

CDR3 sequence reads: CSARQASGGRGSDTQYF. The CDR3, as DNA: TGCAGTGCTAGGCAGGCTAGCGGGGGGCGGGGGTCAGATACGCAGTATTTT. The rearrangement links TRBV20-1 to TRBJ2-3; TRBD2 agrees at 11 bases. The CDR3 runs 17 residues. Germline CDR1 is DFQATT and CDR2 is SNEGSKA (reference sequence). V dropped 3 bases and J dropped 4; count of bases not matched to a gene: 12.

The genes are TRBV25-1 and TRBJ2-5; 7 positions match TRBD1. Germline CDR1 reads MGHDK; CDR2 reads SYGVNS. The CDR3 consists of 13 residues. The junction had 5 bases not matched to a gene; V was cut back by 6 bases and J by 4 bases. CDR3 nucleotides: TGTGCCAGCAGAGAGACAGGGTTAGAGACCCAGTACTTC. It codes for CASRETGLETQYF.

Only one count was recorded for this clonotype. The chain has TRBV20-1 and TRBJ2-7, with D unclear. The CDR3 runs 15 residues. CDR1 DFQATT and CDR2 SNEGSKA come from the germline V gene (reference sequence). V was clipped by 4 bases and J by 2 bases, with 18 bases between them. The CDR3 is CSATQLAGRAYEQYF. The DNA for the CDR3 is TGCAGTGCTACCCAACTGGCAGGTCGCGCCTACGAGCAGTACTTC.

This clonotype was seen only once. The gene calls are TRBV29-1 and TRBJ1-5; D is undetermined. The CDR3 runs 12 residues. Per germline, CDR1 SQVTM and CDR2 ANQGSEA. Trimming removed 4 bases at V and 7 bases at J, with 11 bases between. CDR3 region: CSVGREGQPQHF. The DNA of the CDR3 is TGCAGCGTTGGTAGAGAGGGCCAGCCCCAGCATTTT.

J is TRBJ1-6 and V is TRBV5-1, with a possible D match to TRBD1 (6 bases). Looked up from germline, CDR1 is SGHRS and CDR2 is YFSETQ. V was pared by 1 base and J by 10 bases, with 12 bases between. CDR3 length equals 14 residues. In DNA form, the CDR3 reads TGCGCCAGCAGCTTGTCAGGGGAGGCATCACCCCTCCACTTT. It encodes CASSLSGEASPLHF.

The chain recombines TRBV7-2 with TRBJ2-4, with 11 bases aligning to TRBD2. Germline lookup yields CDR1 SGHTA and CDR2 FQGNSA. CDR3 length equals 14 residues. The V segment lost 7 bases and the J segment 6 bases; nucleotides outside the gene matches: 5. The CDR3, as DNA: TGTGCCAGCACAATAGCGGGGGGGATAAACATTCAGTACTTC. Translating gives CASTIAGGINIQYF.

V and J are TRBV5-1 and TRBJ2-1; D assignment may be TRBD1 or TRBD2 (7 bases each). Germline assignment: CDR1 SGHRS and CDR2 YFSETQ. The CDR3 is made up of 17 amino acids. V was clipped by 2 bases and J by 5 bases, with 20 bases between them. The CDR3 nucleotides are TGCGCCAGCAGCTTCATCCAGCAGGGGGGGGCACACAATGAGCAGTTCTTC. This encodes CASSFIQQGGAHNEQFF. Full variable domain (outside the CDR3, taken from reference TRBV5-1 and TRBJ2-1): KAGVTQTPRYLIKTRGQQVTLSCSPISGHRSVSWYQQTPGQGLQFLFEYFSETQRNKGNFPGRFSGRQFSNSRSEMNVSTLELGDSALYLCASSFIQQGGAHNEQFFGPGTRLTVL.

The J gene is TRBJ1-5, the V gene TRBV23-1, with D uncertain. TRBV23-1 is flagged as an ORF with uncertain function. This CDR3 region has 17 residues. The germline V and J ends were trimmed by 6 bases and 3 bases, with 21 bases remaining between them. DNA of the CDR3: TGCGCCAGCAGATCCACCTGGCGGGGAAGTAACAATCAGCCCCAGCATTTT. Encoded protein: CASRSTWRGSNNQPQHF.

The gene calls are TRBV4-2 and TRBJ2-3; TRBD1 might be the D (5 bases). Germline loops: CDR1 LGHNA, CDR2 YNFKEQ. The V and J ends lost 1 base and 2 bases respectively, with 10 bases between them. The CDR3 has 15 residues. The CDR3 here is CASSQGGLDTDTQYF. CDR3 bases: TGTGCCAGCAGCCAAGGGGGCCTTGACACAGATACGCAGTATTTT.

This chain connects TRBV20-1 to TRBJ1-1; TRBD1 is a possible D gene (5 bases). This CDR3 is built from 13 residues. The V and J ends lost 6 bases and 5 bases respectively, with 16 bases between them. CDR1 is DFQATT, CDR2 SNEGSKA, per germline (reference sequence). As DNA, the CDR3 is TGCAGTGCAAACCTCGGGGGGAAGACTGAAGCTTTCTTT. Protein sequence: CSANLGGKTEAFF.

The chain combines TRBV10-3 with TRBJ2-7; D unclear. Germline V CDR1 and CDR2: ENHRY, SYGVKD. V lost 11 bases and J 3 bases, leaving 14 bases between the germline ends. The CDR3 has 12 residues. CDR3 DNA: TGTGCCGCAAGGGCGGCCAACTACGAGCAGTACTTC. It yields the protein CAARAANYEQYF.

CDR3 in amino acids: CASSSWTSSTDTQYF. DNA of the CDR3: TGCGCCAGCAGTTCTTGGACTAGCTCCACAGATACGCAGTATTTT. V is TRBV5-1 and J is TRBJ2-3; 8 bases fit TRBD2. Trimming took 5 bases from V and 2 from J; bases not matched to a gene: 7. CDR3 size: 15 residues. Looked up from germline, CDR1 is SGHRS and CDR2 is YFSETQ.

The chain employs TRBV7-2 and TRBJ2-7, with 8 bases fitting TRBD2. V trimming: 0 bases; J trimming: 3 bases; junction bases outside the gene matches: 7. This CDR3 region has 16 residues. Looked up from germline, CDR1 is SGHTA and CDR2 is FQGNSA. CDR3 DNA: TGTGCCAGCAGCTTAGCGATCGGGAGGGGCCACTACGAGCAGTACTTC. Amino acids: CASSLAIGRGHYEQYF.

The J gene is TRBJ1-6, the V gene TRBV20-1; no clear D gene. V gave up 3 bases and J gave up 1 base, with 10 bases separating them. This CDR3 contains 15 residues. Germline V CDR1 and CDR2: DFQATT, SNEGSKA (reference sequence). The CDR3 coding sequence is TGCAGTGCTAGGAGCCAGGTTTCCTATAATTCACCCCTCCACTTT. It encodes CSARSQVSYNSPLHF.

The V call is TRBV29-1, the J call TRBJ2-7; maybe TRBD2 (6 bases). Trimming cost V 6 bases and J 2 bases, with 14 bases left between them. The CDR3 runs 13 residues. Germline V lookup: CDR1 SQVTM, CDR2 ANQGSEA. The CDR3 region has the DNA TGCAGCGTGGAGGGCCAGGCCACCTACGAGCAGTACTTC. Amino acid sequence: CSVEGQATYEQYF.